The rows below give T cell receptor beta chains drawn from one sample of a study of blood T cell repertoires in COVID-19. The method was immunoSEQ multiplex PCR; TCRdb's version includes in-frame clones alone and lacks a portion of them. The repertoire includes roughly 180,000 clones, over 70% of them detected once, and approximately 5.6% sits in the top ten. Sequenced sample: PBMCs or T cells enriched from blood (not recorded which). Source of these receptors: a woman in her thirties or forties with acute COVID-19. Both conserved end residues are part of each CDR3. A D gene is named only where the DNA matches it firmly. The listing skips clone size in some rows; elsewhere it reads once, few, many or a size class.

V gene,D gene,J gene,clone size,CDR3 DNA,CDR3 protein
TRBV11-2,TRBD1,TRBJ1-1,-,TGTGCCAGCAGCCTGGCCAGGGGGACTGTCACTGAAGCTTTCTTT,CASSLARGTVTEAFF
TRBV6-1,-,TRBJ2-7,few,TGTGCCAGCAGTGAAGGGGACCCAGGGGGGTACTACGAGCAGTACTTC,CASSEGDPGGYYEQYF
TRBV6-1,TRBD2,TRBJ2-1,-,TGTGCCAGCAGTGAGCTAGCGGAATATACAATGAAGCAGTTCTTC,CASSELAEYTMKQFF
TRBV12-5,-,TRBJ2-3,-,TGTGCTAGTGGTTTGGGACTAGGGAGCACAGATACGCAGTATTTT,CASGLGLGSTDTQYF
TRBV7-9,TRBD2,TRBJ2-1,-,TGTGCCAGCAGCCCCCACTCAGCGGGAGAAATTGGCAATGAGCAGTTCTTC,CASSPHSAGEIGNEQFF
TRBV7-3,-,TRBJ2-5,few,TGTGCCAGCAGCCCTAACTTCTCGGGGATCGAGACCCAGTACTTC,CASSPNFSGIETQYF
TRBV2,TRBD1,TRBJ2-2,-,TGTGCCAGCAGTGGACAGGGGATAAACACCGGGGAGCTGTTTTTT,CASSGQGINTGELFF
TRBV15,TRBD1,TRBJ2-2,-,TGTGCCACCAGCAGGGAGACCGGGACAGATTACACCGGGGAGCTGTTTTTT,CATSRETGTDYTGELFF
TRBV10-1,-,TRBJ1-4,-,TGCGCCAGCAGTGGGGCCGACAGGGAAAAACTGTTTTTT,CASSGADREKLFF
TRBV9,TRBD2,TRBJ2-3,-,TGTGCCAGCAGCCCCGGGACTAGTTTCTCCGCCACAGATACGCAGTATTTT,CASSPGTSFSATDTQYF
TRBV6-1,TRBD2,TRBJ2-7,-,TGTGCCAGCAGTGAAAAAGCGGGGACCTCCTACGAGCAGTACTTC,CASSEKAGTSYEQYF
TRBV7-3,TRBD2,TRBJ2-1,-,TGTGCCAGCAGCTTAATTGACGGGAGGGCCGGTGAGCAGTTCTTC,CASSLIDGRAGEQFF
TRBV7-6,TRBD2,TRBJ2-7,-,TGTGCCAGCAGCTTAGACGGGGAGGGATCGGACGAGCAGTACTTC,CASSLDGEGSDEQYF
TRBV25-1,TRBD1,TRBJ1-6,-,TGTGCCAGCAGTGAAATCGGACAGGGGACCTATAATTCACCCCTCCACTTT,CASSEIGQGTYNSPLHF
TRBV20-1,-,TRBJ2-1,-,TGCAGTGCTAGACCCCGCAATGAGCAGTTCTTC,CSARPRNEQFF
TRBV5-1,TRBD1,TRBJ2-5,-,TGCGCCAGCAGACGGACAGGGGTTGGGGCCCAAGAGACCCAGTACTTC,CASRRTGVGAQETQYF
TRBV7-3,-,TRBJ1-5,-,TGTGCCAGCAGCCCTCCGGGACACATAAGGAGCAATCAGCCCCAGCATTTT,CASSPPGHIRSNQPQHF
TRBV6-5,-,TRBJ2-4,-,TGTGCCAGCAGAGGGAGGGGGGCCAAAAACATTCAGTACTTC,CASRGRGAKNIQYF
TRBV19,TRBD1,TRBJ1-2,once,TGTGCCAGTAGTATTGTCAGGGGGCAGGGCTACACCTTC,CASSIVRGQGYTF
TRBV6-4,TRBD1,TRBJ1-5,-,TGTGCCAGCCCCCTTTTTCCCCGGGACAGGGGGTACTATAGCAATCAGCCCCAGCATTTT,CASPLFPRDRGYYSNQPQHF
TRBV3-1/TRBV3-2,-,TRBJ2-3,once,TGTGCCAGCAGACAGGAGACAGGCCTCTCCAAGGCAGATACGCAGTATTTT,CASRQETGLSKADTQYF
TRBV10-1,TRBD2,TRBJ2-2,once,TGCGCCAGCAGTGAGTCTTTTGCGGGAGATGTCGGGGAGCTGTTTTTT,CASSESFAGDVGELFF
TRBV5-4,-,TRBJ2-3,-,TGTGCCAGCAGCCCCCAGGCCACAGATACGCAGTATTTT,CASSPQATDTQYF
TRBV9,-,TRBJ2-3,-,TGTGCCAGCAGCCCCTACAGCACAGATACGCAGTATTTT,CASSPYSTDTQYF
TRBV27,TRBD1,TRBJ2-3,-,TGTGCCAGCGGGGGGACAGGGGGCACAGATACGCAGTATTTT,CASGGTGGTDTQYF